This TCR beta chain appears in the sequencing data of a study of T cells in localized non-small cell lung cancer. Study-wide findings and caveats: Adjacent lung exhibited a median of 57 among the 100 most abundant tumor clones. Patients showing higher blood T cell density tended to see longer overall survival. Clonality of T cells reached its maximum in uninvolved adjacent lung, surpassing tumor.

Assay: immunoSEQ multiplex PCR; the TCRdb copy retains only in-frame clones and omits some. Among roughly 35,000 clones listed, around nine tenths were seen once. This CDR3 contains 16 residues. CDR1 is SNHLY, CDR2 FYNNEI, per germline. The V end was cut by 1 base, the J end by 5 bases, with 14 bases between. Comments on this clone: Its antigen is currently unknown.

The sample consisted of peripheral blood, taken before any cancer treatment. The chain combines TRBV2 with TRBJ1-4, with unresolved D. This clonotype originated in a woman aged 35-70 years with stage I lung adenocarcinoma. As DNA, the CDR3 is TGTGCCAGCAGTGAAGTTCACTCGCCAATGAATGAAAAACTGTTTTTT. This gives the protein CASSEVHSPMNEKLFF. The full variable domain, with the rest looked up from reference TRBV2 and TRBJ1-4, is EPEVTQTPSHQVTQMGQEVILRCVPISNHLYFYWYRQILGQKVEFLVSFYNNEISEKSEIFDDQFSVERPDGSNFTLKIRSTKLEDSAMYFCASSEVHSPMNEKLFFGSGTQLSVL.